This T cell receptor (beta chain) was documented in a study of early T cells in non-severe SARS-CoV-2 infection. Turning to the study itself: Chains from this unsorted whole-blood bulk RNA could not be paired. Points from the study as a whole: Lookups in VDJdb leaned toward anti-spike CD8 responses and missed private and CD4 specificities.

Unique molecular identifiers (one per individual cDNA molecule) were attached. TCRdb passed the 5' RACE reads through MiXCR, listing each CDR3 protein once. Seen here are about 30,000 distinct CDR3 sequences, around 7% observed once, and the top ten hold over 35%. The V segment lost 3 bases and the J segment 9 bases; nucleotides outside the gene matches: 6. The CDR3 totals 16 residues. Per the germline V gene, CDR1 is SGHNT and CDR2 is YYREEE (reference sequence). The table lists this clonotype with many counts. Its target is unknown. The chain carries TRBV5-4 and TRBJ2-1; TRBD2 agrees at 16 bases. The material sequenced was whole blood. This receptor was taken from an adult who was a healthcare worker with PCR-confirmed SARS-CoV-2 infection or an uninfected control (not recorded which). The CDR3 here is CASSSSGTSGRGEQFF. CDR3 bases: TGTGCCAGCAGCTCTTCCGGGACTAGCGGGAGGGGTGAGCAGTTCTTC. The variable domain in full, with the rest retrieved from reference TRBV5-4 and TRBJ2-1, is ETGVTQSPTHLIKTRGQQVTLRCSSQSGHNTVSWYQQALGQGPQFIFQYYREEENGRGNFPPRFSGLQFPNYSSELNVNALELDDSALYLCASSSSGTSGRGEQFFGPGTRLTVL.